These 13 T cell receptor beta chains came from one sample sequenced in a study of blood T cell repertoires in COVID-19. Repertoires were generated with immunoSEQ multiplex PCR, while TCRdb's copy carries only in-frame clones and drops some. Of roughly 100,000 clones listed, 70% to 90% are singletons. Sequenced: peripheral blood. The origin of the receptors is a man aged 50 to 59 with active COVID-19.

The chain recombines TRBV3-1 (or the pseudogene TRBV3-2) with TRBJ1-1, with 9 bases that match TRBD1. V shed 4 bases, J shed 7 bases, and the junction held 7 bases outside the gene matches. The germline CDR1 and CDR2 sequences are LGHDT and YNNKEL (reference sequence). The CDR3 runs to 14 residues. CDR3 region: CASSLWDRANEAFF. The CDR3 DNA reads as TGTGCCAGCAGCCTTTGGGACAGGGCAAATGAAGCTTTCTTT.

The chain combines TRBV7-9 with TRBJ2-1; 11 nucleotides agree with TRBD2. The CDR3 contains 18 residues. In germline, CDR1 is SEHNR, CDR2 FQNEAQ (reference sequence). The V and J ends lost 5 bases and 9 bases, in that order; junction bases with no gene match: 18. The CDR3 nucleotides are TGTGCCAGCAGCACCCCCTTAGCGGGGGGGCCCGGTTCCCTTGAGCAGTTCTTC. It yields the protein CASSTPLAGGPGSLEQFF. The variable domain in full, completed from reference TRBV7-9 and TRBJ2-1, reads DTGVSQNPRHKITKRGQNVTFRCDPISEHNRLYWYRQTLGQGPEFLTYFQNEAQLEKSRLLSDRFSAERPKGSFSTLEIQRTEQGDSAMYLCASSTPLAGGPGSLEQFFGPGTRLTVL.

This chain links TRBV6-5 with TRBJ1-1; 7 nucleotides align to TRBD1. CDR1 is MNHEY, CDR2 SVGAGI, per germline. The CDR3 has 15 amino acids. V gave up 6 bases and J gave up 3 bases; unmatched junction bases: 10. CDR3 protein: CASRLNRGRDTEAFF. The CDR3 DNA sequence: TGTGCCAGCAGGTTGAACAGGGGAAGGGACACTGAAGCTTTCTTT.

This clone appeared a single time. The chain has TRBV9 and TRBJ2-3, with D uncertain. Germline V gene lookup returns CDR1 SGDLS and CDR2 YYNGEE. The V end was cut by 0 bases, the J end by 2 bases, with 10 bases between. The length of the CDR3 is 15 residues. CDR3 protein: CASSVAPGATDTQYF. The CDR3 DNA reads as TGTGCCAGCAGCGTAGCCCCCGGAGCCACAGATACGCAGTATTTT.

This sequence joins TRBV6-2 or TRBV6-3 and TRBJ2-3; 7 bases are a match to TRBD2. J gave up 0 bases and V 2 bases, and 14 bases lay outside the gene matches. The CDR3 is 19 amino acids. CDR1 and CDR2 from the germline V gene are MNHEY and SVGEGT. The CDR3 reads CASSYGSSPAGFSTDTQYF. Written as DNA, the CDR3 is TGTGCCAGCAGTTACGGTTCGTCGCCAGCGGGGTTTAGCACAGATACGCAGTATTTT.

The chain is built from TRBV19 and TRBJ2-2; unclear D gene. Trimming took off 5 bases at V and 5 bases at J, with 3 bases between the two ends. From germline, CDR1 is LNHDA and CDR2 SQIVND (reference sequence). The CDR3 has 11 amino acids. The CDR3 DNA sequence: TGTGCCAGTAGTCCAACCGGGGAGCTGTTTTTT. It specifies CASSPTGELFF.

The gene calls are TRBV7-9 and TRBJ2-1, with 7 bases aligning to TRBD2. CDR1 and CDR2 from the germline V gene are SEHNR and FQNEAQ (reference sequence). CDR3 length: 15 amino acids. Unmatched junction bases numbered 13, after V lost 6 bases and J lost 8 bases. This CDR3 is CASRGWRGSEDEQFF. The CDR3 coding sequence is TGTGCCAGCAGGGGTTGGCGGGGGTCTGAGGATGAGCAGTTCTTC.

The V gene is TRBV9, the J gene TRBJ2-2, with a tentative D call TRBD2 (7 bases). This CDR3 spans 15 amino acids. V was shortened by 0 bases and J by 6 bases, with 12 bases between the two germline ends. Germline V CDR1 and CDR2: SGDLS, YYNGEE. The CDR3 region has the DNA TGTGCCAGCAGCGTAGACGGGGGGCCCTCCGGGGAGCTGTTTTTT. Amino acids: CASSVDGGPSGELFF.

The chain recombines TRBV11-2 with TRBJ2-7; 8 nucleotides line up with TRBD2. The germline V gene encodes CDR1 SGHAT and CDR2 FQNNGV. V lost 3 bases, J lost 6 bases, and 4 bases stayed unmatched. The CDR3 spans 13 residues. The CDR3 nucleotides are TGTGCCAGCAGCTTCTCCGGGGGGGTCGAGCAGTACTTC. Translating gives CASSFSGGVEQYF.

The J gene is TRBJ1-2, the V gene TRBV6-6, with D tentatively TRBD1 (5 bases). The CDR3 contains 14 residues. With 6 bases removed from V and 7 bases from J, the gap between germline ends came to 18 bases. CDR1 is MNHNY, CDR2 SVGAGI, per germline (reference sequence). The CDR3, as DNA: TGTGCCAGCAGATACGACACTGCGGGGGGTGGCTACACCTTC. Residues: CASRYDTAGGGYTF.

The V call is TRBV7-9, the J call TRBJ1-1; 9 bases map to TRBD1. Germline CDR1 is SEHNR and CDR2 is FQNEAQ (reference sequence). Unmatched junction bases numbered 8, after V lost 5 bases and J lost 1 base. CDR3 length: 16 residues. The CDR3 loop reads CASSVNRGRANTEAFF. Written as DNA, the CDR3 is TGTGCCAGCAGCGTCAACAGGGGGCGGGCGAACACTGAAGCTTTCTTT.

This clone was observed a single time. This rearrangement joins TRBV19 to TRBJ1-4, with D uncertain. With 8 bases removed from V and 10 bases from J, the gap between germline ends came to 20 bases. Germline V gene sequence: CDR1 LNHDA, CDR2 SQIVND (reference sequence). CDR3 length: 14 residues. The CDR3 DNA follows: TGTGCCAGTTCACCATCGTTGAGGGCTGGAAAACTGTTTTTT. This gives the protein CASSPSLRAGKLFF.

The chain couples TRBV27 to TRBJ1-4, with 8 nucleotides matching TRBD1. CDR3 length: 17 amino acids. With 4 bases clipped from V and 2 bases from J, the junction kept 9 bases outside the gene matches. CDR1 MNHEY and CDR2 SMNVEV come from the germline V gene (reference sequence). CDR3 DNA sequence: TGTGCCAGCAGTTCCCCCCGACGACAGGGGACTAATGAAAAACTGTTTTTT. Translation: CASSSPRRQGTNEKLFF.